The 9 T cell receptor beta chains given below trace back to one sample, sequenced in a study of PD-1 blockade in classical Hodgkin lymphoma. The data were produced by immunoSEQ multiplex PCR, yet TCRdb's version contains in-frame clones alone and is incomplete. The repertoire includes 20,000 to 25,000 clones, 65% to 75% of them detected once, and 20% to 25% sits in the top ten. Every patient had relapsed following autologous stem cell transplantation, and cohorts differed in brentuximab vedotin exposure. The sequences come from peripheral blood mononuclear cells (PBMCs), collected at baseline. All receptors come from a human donor with classical Hodgkin lymphoma.

The V gene is TRBV15, the J gene TRBJ1-2; D is undetermined. The CDR3 loop spans 17 amino acids. Germline CDR1 LNHNV, CDR2 YYDKDF (reference sequence). V was pared by 0 bases and J by 2 bases, with 16 bases between. The CDR3 is CATSRDVGPGVNYGYTF. The DNA for the CDR3 is TGTGCCACCAGCAGAGATGTTGGGCCCGGAGTAAACTATGGCTACACCTTC.

The J gene is TRBJ2-2, the V gene TRBV10-2, with a possible D match to TRBD2 (6 bases). From germline, CDR1 is WSHSY and CDR2 SAAADI. There are 18 residues in the CDR3. The V gene lost 4 bases and the J gene lost 6 bases, with 24 bases spanning the gap. The CDR3 sequence: CASSGGGRRDGGSGELFF. The CDR3, as DNA: TGCGCCAGCAGTGGAGGTGGCCGGCGGGACGGAGGATCCGGGGAGCTGTTTTTT.

The chain couples TRBV25-1 to TRBJ2-3; 10 bases match TRBD2. CDR1 and CDR2 (germline): MGHDK, SYGVNS. The CDR3 is made up of 15 amino acids. Germline trimming cut 3 bases from V and 6 bases from J; bases unmatched to any gene: 6. This CDR3 is CASSEGAGGRDTQYF. Here the CDR3 DNA reads TGTGCCAGCAGTGAGGGAGCGGGGGGGAGGGATACGCAGTATTTT.

This clone was found many times. The same CDR3 arises from other DNA sequences in this sample as well. This sequence joins TRBV18 and TRBJ2-5; 7 positions agree with TRBD1. The CDR3 contains 15 residues. V lost 3 bases and J lost 3; bases outside the gene matches: 7. The germline gives CDR1 KGHSH, CDR2 LQKENI. The CDR3 loop is CASSPRDREKETQYF. CDR3 coding DNA: TGTGCCAGCTCACCCCGGGACAGAGAAAAAGAGACCCAGTACTTC.

The chain employs TRBV10-3 and TRBJ1-2; TRBD1 matches at 8 bases. V was clipped by 7 bases and J by 3 bases; unmatched bases: 7. Germline loops: CDR1 ENHRY, CDR2 SYGVKD. There are 14 residues in the CDR3. The CDR3 DNA follows: TGTGCCATCACCCCGGCAGGGGGCGACTATGGCTACACCTTC. Translated: CAITPAGGDYGYTF.

J is TRBJ1-1 and V is TRBV7-9; D remains unclear. This CDR3 spans 13 amino acids. Germline V gene sequence: CDR1 SEHNR, CDR2 FQNEAQ (reference sequence). V was pared by 4 bases and J by 8 bases, with 14 bases between. In DNA form, the CDR3 reads TGTGCCAGCAGCTCCGTAGGGTCACCAGAAGCTTTCTTT. It is translated as CASSSVGSPEAFF.

The CDR3 loop reads CASTGYSNQPQHF. The DNA for the CDR3 is TGTGCCAGCACGGGATATAGCAATCAGCCCCAGCATTTT. The V call is TRBV7-2, the J call TRBJ1-5; D remains unclear. This CDR3 spans 13 amino acids. Germline assignment: CDR1 SGHTA and CDR2 FQGNSA. V was pared by 7 bases and J by 0 bases, with 7 bases between.

This clone was seen a few times. The rearrangement joins TRBV27 to TRBJ1-5; 10 positions agree with TRBD1. CDR3 length equals 15 residues. CDR1 and CDR2 (germline): MNHEY, SMNVEV (reference sequence). V lost 6 bases, J lost 5 bases, and 7 bases stayed unmatched. The CDR3 DNA is TGTGCCAGCAGAAGGGACAGGGGCGAGGATCAGCCCCAGCATTTT. Translated, it gives CASRRDRGEDQPQHF.

By share, this clone counts as medium-sized. The rearrangement links TRBV19 to TRBJ1-2; no firm D call. The CDR3 has 15 residues. Trimming removed 1 base from V and 4 bases from J, with 13 bases in between. Germline V gene lookup returns CDR1 LNHDA and CDR2 SQIVND (reference sequence). CDR3 in amino acids: CASSIATVVGYGYTF. For the CDR3, the DNA is TGTGCCAGTAGTATAGCCACGGTCGTGGGCTATGGCTACACCTTC.